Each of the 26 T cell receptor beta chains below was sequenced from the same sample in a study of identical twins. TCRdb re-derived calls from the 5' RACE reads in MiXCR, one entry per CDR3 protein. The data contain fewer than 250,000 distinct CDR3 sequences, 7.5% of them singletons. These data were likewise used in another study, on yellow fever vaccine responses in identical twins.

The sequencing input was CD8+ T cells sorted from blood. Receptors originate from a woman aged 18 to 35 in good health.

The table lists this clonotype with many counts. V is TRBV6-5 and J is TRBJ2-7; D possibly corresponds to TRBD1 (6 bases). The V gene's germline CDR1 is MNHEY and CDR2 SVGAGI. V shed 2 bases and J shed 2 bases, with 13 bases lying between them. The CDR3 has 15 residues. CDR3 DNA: TGTGCCAGCAGTTACGACCCTGACAGGACCTACGAGCAGTACTTC. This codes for CASSYDPDRTYEQYF.

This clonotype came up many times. The CDR3 loop reads CASRRPGLGDEQFF. CDR3 coding DNA: TGTGCCAGCAGACGGCCGGGACTAGGAGATGAGCAGTTCTTC. The V call is TRBV28, the J call TRBJ2-1; TRBD2 matches at 8 bases. Germline V lookup: CDR1 MDHEN, CDR2 SYDVKM. The CDR3 is 14 residues long. V shed 6 bases and J 8 bases; nucleotides not matched to a gene: 9.

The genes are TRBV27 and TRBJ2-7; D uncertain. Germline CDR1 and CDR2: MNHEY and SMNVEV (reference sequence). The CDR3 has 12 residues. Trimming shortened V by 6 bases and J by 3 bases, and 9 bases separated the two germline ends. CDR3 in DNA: TGTGCCAGCAGCGACACCCGCTACGAGCAGTACTTC. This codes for CASSDTRYEQYF.

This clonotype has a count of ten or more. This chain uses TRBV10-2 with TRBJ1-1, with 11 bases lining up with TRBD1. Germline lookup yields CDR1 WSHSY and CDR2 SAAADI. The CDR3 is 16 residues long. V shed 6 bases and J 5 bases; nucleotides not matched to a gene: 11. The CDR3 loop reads CASREPGQGVWTEAFF. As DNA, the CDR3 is TGCGCCAGCAGAGAACCGGGACAGGGGGTTTGGACTGAAGCTTTCTTT.

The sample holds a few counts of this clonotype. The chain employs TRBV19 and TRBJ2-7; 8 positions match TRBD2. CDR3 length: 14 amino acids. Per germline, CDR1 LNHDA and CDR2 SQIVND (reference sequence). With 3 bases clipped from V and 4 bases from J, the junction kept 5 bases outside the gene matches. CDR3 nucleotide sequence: TGTGCCAGTAGTATTTTTCCTAGCGGGTACGAGCAGTACTTC. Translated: CASSIFPSGYEQYF.

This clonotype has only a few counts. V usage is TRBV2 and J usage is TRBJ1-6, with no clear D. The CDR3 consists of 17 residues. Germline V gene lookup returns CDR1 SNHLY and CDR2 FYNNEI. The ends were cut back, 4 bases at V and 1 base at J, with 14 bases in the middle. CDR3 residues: CASSALVPGSYNSPLHF. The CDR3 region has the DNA TGTGCCAGCAGTGCTCTTGTTCCGGGGTCCTATAATTCACCCCTCCACTTT.

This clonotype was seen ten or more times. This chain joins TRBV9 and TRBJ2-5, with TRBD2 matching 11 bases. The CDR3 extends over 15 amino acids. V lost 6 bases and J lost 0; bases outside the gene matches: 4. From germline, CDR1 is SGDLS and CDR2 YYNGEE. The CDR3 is CASTPGLADQETQYF. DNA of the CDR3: TGTGCCAGCACCCCGGGACTAGCGGACCAAGAGACCCAGTACTTC.

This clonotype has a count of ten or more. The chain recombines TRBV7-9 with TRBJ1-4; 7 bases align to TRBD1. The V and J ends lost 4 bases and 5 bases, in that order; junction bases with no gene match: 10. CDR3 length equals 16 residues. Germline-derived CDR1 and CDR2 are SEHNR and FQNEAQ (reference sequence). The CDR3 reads CASSSLSGTENEKLFF. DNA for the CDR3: TGTGCCAGCAGCTCTCTATCCGGGACAGAAAATGAAAAACTGTTTTTT.

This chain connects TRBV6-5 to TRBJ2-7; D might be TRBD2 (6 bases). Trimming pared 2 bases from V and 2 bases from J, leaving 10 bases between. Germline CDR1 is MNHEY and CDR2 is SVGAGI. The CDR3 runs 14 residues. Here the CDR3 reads CASSYGRGAYEQYF. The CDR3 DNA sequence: TGTGCCAGCAGTTACGGGCGGGGCGCCTACGAGCAGTACTTC.

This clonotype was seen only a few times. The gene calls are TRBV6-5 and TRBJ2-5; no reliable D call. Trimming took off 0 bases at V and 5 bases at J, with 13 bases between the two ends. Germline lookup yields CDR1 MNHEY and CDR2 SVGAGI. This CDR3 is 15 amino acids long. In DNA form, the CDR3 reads TGTGCCAGCAGTTACTCGAATGGGGTTGGCGAGACCCAGTACTTC. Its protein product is CASSYSNGVGETQYF.

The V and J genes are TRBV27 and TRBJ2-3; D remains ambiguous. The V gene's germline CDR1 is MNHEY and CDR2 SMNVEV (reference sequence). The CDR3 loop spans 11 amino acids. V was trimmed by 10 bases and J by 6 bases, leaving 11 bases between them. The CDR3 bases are TGTGCCACCGCGAAAAGGGATACGCAGTATTTT. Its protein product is CATAKRDTQYF.

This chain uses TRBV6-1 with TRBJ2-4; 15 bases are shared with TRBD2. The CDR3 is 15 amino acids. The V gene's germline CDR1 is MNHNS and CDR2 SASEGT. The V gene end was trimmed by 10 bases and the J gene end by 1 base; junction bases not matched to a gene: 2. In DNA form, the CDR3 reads TGTGCCACCGGGACTAGCGGGGGGGCCAAAAACATTCAGTACTTC. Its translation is CATGTSGGAKNIQYF.

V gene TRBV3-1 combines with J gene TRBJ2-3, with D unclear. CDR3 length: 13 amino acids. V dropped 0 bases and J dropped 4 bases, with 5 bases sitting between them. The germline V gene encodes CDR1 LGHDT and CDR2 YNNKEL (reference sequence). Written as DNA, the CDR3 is TGTGCCAGCAGCCAAGAAGTCCCAGATACGCAGTATTTT. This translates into CASSQEVPDTQYF.

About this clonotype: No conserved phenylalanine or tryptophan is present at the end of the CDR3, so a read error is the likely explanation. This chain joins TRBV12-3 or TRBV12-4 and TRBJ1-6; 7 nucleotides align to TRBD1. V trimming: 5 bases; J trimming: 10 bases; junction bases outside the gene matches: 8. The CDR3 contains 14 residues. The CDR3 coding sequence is TGTGCCAGCAGTCAAGGGGGCTCGGGATCACCCCTCCACCTT. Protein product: CASSQGGSGSPLHL.

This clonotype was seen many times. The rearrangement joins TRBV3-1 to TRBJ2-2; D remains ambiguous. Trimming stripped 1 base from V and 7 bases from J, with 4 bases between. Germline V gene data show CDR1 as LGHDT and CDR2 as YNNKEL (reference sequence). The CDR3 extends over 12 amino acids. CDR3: CASSQVDGELFF. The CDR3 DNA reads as TGTGCCAGCAGCCAAGTGGACGGGGAGCTGTTTTTT.

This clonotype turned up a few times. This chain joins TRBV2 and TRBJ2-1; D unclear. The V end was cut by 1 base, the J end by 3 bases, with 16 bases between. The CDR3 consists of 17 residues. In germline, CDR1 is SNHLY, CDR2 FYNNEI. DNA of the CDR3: TGTGCCAGCAGTGAAGGGGTGGCTAGTGAAATCTACAATGAGCAGTTCTTC. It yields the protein CASSEGVASEIYNEQFF.

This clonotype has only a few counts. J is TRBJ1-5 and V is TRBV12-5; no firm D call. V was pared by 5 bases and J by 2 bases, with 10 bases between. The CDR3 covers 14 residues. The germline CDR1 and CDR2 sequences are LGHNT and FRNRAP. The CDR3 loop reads CASGPSGGNQPQHF. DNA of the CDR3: TGTGCTAGTGGTCCCTCGGGAGGCAATCAGCCCCAGCATTTT.

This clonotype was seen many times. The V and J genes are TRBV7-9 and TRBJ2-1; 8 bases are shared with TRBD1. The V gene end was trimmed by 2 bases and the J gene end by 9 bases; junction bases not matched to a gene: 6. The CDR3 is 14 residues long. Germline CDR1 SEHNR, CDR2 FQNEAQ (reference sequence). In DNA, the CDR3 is TGTGCCAGCAGCTTAACAGGCAGGGGGCTTGAGCAGTTCTTC. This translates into CASSLTGRGLEQFF.

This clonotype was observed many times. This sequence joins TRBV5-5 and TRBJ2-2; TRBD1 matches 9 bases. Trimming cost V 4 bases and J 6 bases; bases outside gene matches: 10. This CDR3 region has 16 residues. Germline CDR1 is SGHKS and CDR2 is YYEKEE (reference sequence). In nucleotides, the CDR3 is TGTGCCAGCAGCGGCCGGGACAGGGTACGGGCCGGGGAGCTGTTTTTT. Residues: CASSGRDRVRAGELFF.

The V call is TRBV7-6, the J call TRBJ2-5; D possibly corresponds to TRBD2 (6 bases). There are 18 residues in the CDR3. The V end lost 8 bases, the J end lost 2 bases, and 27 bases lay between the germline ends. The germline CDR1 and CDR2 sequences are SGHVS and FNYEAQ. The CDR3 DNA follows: TGTGCCAGCGACCCCCTAATCGCCGGGACTTATATACAAGAGACCCAGTACTTC. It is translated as CASDPLIAGTYIQETQYF.

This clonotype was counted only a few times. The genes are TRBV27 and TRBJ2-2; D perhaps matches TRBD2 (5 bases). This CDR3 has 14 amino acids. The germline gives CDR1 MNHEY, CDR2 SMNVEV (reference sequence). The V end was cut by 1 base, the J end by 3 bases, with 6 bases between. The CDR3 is CASSLLEDTGELFF. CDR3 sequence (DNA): TGTGCCAGCAGTTTATTGGAGGACACCGGGGAGCTGTTTTTT.

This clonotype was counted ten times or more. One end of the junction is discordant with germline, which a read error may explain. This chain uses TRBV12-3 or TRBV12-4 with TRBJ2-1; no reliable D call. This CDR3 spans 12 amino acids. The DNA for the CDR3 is TGCGCCAGCAGCCTGGTGTACAATGAGCAGTTCTTC. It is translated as CASSLVYNEQFF.

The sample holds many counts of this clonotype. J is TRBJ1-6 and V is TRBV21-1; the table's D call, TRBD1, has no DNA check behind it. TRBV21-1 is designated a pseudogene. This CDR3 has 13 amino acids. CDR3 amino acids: CASSNRVISPLHF. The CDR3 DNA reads TGTGCCAGCAGCAACAGGGTGATCTCACCCCTCCACTTT.

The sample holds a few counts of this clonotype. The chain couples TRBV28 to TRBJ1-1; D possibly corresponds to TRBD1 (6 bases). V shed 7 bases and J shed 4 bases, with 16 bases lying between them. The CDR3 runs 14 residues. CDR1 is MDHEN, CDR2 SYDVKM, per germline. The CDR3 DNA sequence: TGTGCCAGCACCTTGACAGGCTCCCGCACTGAAGCTTTCTTT. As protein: CASTLTGSRTEAFF.

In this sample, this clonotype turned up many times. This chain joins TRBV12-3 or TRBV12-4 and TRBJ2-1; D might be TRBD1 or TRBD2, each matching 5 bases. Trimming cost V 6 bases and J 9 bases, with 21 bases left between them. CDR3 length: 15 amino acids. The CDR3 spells CASSPDGTAGGEQFF. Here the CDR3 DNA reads TGTGCCAGCAGCCCAGATGGGACCGCCGGCGGTGAGCAGTTCTTC.

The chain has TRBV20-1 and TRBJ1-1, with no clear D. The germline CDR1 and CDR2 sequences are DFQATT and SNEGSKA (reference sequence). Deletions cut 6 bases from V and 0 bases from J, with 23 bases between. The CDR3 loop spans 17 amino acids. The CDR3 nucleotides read TGCAGTGCCTCCGGGATTCGGGTCAAGGCTATGAACACTGAAGCTTTCTTT. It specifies CSASGIRVKAMNTEAFF.